These 3 T cell receptor beta chains came from one sample sequenced in a study of T cells after yellow fever vaccination. One entry per CDR3 protein results from TCRdb running MiXCR on the 5' RACE reads. The sample contains almost 600,000 distinct CDR3 sequences, about 14% of which appear only once. The specimen was PBMCs, collected on the day of the yellow fever booster vaccination. All receptors come from a young man who received the YFV17D yellow fever vaccine.

This clonotype was detected only a few times. The chain couples TRBV7-2 to TRBJ2-7, with D hard to call. V was shortened by 1 base and J by 6 bases, with 7 bases between the two germline ends. The germline V gene encodes CDR1 SGHTA and CDR2 FQGNSA. The length of the CDR3 is 12 residues. The CDR3: CASSLEASEQYF. DNA for the CDR3: TGTGCCAGCAGCTTAGAAGCATCCGAGCAGTACTTC.

J is TRBJ2-1 and V is TRBV6-2 or TRBV6-3; no clear D gene. The CDR3 has 16 residues. V lost 0 bases to trimming and J lost 6 bases, with 15 bases between them. CDR1 is MNHEY, CDR2 SVGEGT, per germline. Written as DNA, the CDR3 is TGTGCCAGCAGTTACTCGACACTTGGGGTCGGCAATGAGCAGTTCTTC. This gives the protein CASSYSTLGVGNEQFF.

This clonotype was seen more than once but under ten times. The chain uses TRBV28 and TRBJ2-5; weak D call: TRBD1 (5 bases). V was shortened by 6 bases and J by 2 bases, with 10 bases between the two germline ends. This CDR3 has 13 amino acids. Per the germline V gene, CDR1 is MDHEN and CDR2 is SYDVKM. Here the CDR3 DNA reads TGTGCCAGCAGCGACAGTGATCAAGAGACCCAGTACTTC. Translation gives CASSDSDQETQYF. Based on the CDR3 plus reference TRBV28 and TRBJ2-5, the full variable domain is DVKVTQSSRYLVKRTGEKVFLECVQDMDHENMFWYRQDPGLGLRLIYFSYDVKMKEKGDIPEGYSVSREKKERFSLILESASTNQTSMYLCASSDSDQETQYFGPGTRLLVL.